The 3 T cell receptor beta chains presented below share a single source sample, sequenced in a study of blood T cell repertoires in COVID-19. TCRdb's copy holds only in-frame clones and misses some; the assay was immunoSEQ multiplex PCR. The sample yields some 670,000 clones, 70% to 90% seen once. Sequenced input: peripheral blood. These receptor sequences come from a woman in her late teens or twenties with acute or convalescent COVID-19.

V and J are TRBV6-5 and TRBJ2-7, with D possibly being TRBD1 (5 bases). This CDR3 is 15 amino acids long. The V end lost 6 bases, the J end lost 3 bases, and 18 bases lay between the germline ends. The germline CDR1 and CDR2 sequences are MNHEY and SVGAGI. This CDR3 is CASRAYTQVLYEQYF. Written as DNA, the CDR3 is TGTGCCAGCAGAGCCTACACACAGGTTCTCTACGAGCAGTACTTC.

This chain uses TRBV27 with TRBJ1-1; no reliable D call. Germline V gene lookup returns CDR1 MNHEY and CDR2 SMNVEV (reference sequence). CDR3 size: 17 residues. V gave up 7 bases and J gave up 2 bases, with 23 bases separating them. The CDR3 DNA reads TGTGCCAGCACCCGGCCTGGTGTCCAACAGAGCAACACTGAAGCTTTCTTT. It specifies CASTRPGVQQSNTEAFF.

The J gene is TRBJ2-1, the V gene TRBV5-6, with D possibly being TRBD2 (6 bases). The V end was cut by 4 bases, the J end by 8 bases, with 19 bases between. The CDR3 has 15 residues. Germline V gene sequence: CDR1 SGHDT, CDR2 YYEEEE. This CDR3 reads CASSLPWGVSHEQFF. The CDR3 DNA is TGTGCCAGCAGCCTACCATGGGGGGTGAGCCATGAGCAGTTCTTC. Full variable domain (outside the CDR3, taken from reference TRBV5-6 and TRBJ2-1): DAGVTQSPTHLIKTRGQQVTLRCSPKSGHDTVSWYQQALGQGPQFIFQYYEEEERQRGNFPDRFSGHQFPNYSSELNVNALLLGDSALYLCASSLPWGVSHEQFFGPGTRLTVL.